These T cell receptor beta chains were read from a single sample in a study of OX40 agonist ivuxolimab in advanced cancers. Assay used: immunoSEQ multiplex PCR; TCRdb lists only in-frame clones, some missing. The data show 52,000 or so clones, nearly 90% seen once. This specimen consisted of CD4+ or CD8+ T cells sorted from blood, obtained in a trial of the OX40 agonist ivuxolimab. These receptors were taken from an adult with an advanced solid tumor such as melanoma, head and neck, liver or kidney cancer. CDR3s include the opening cysteine and the closing phenylalanine or tryptophan. The D gene is left open where the match is weak. Expanded clones are given a class, and other clones once, few, many or no size at all.

CDR3 DNA | CDR3 protein | J gene | D gene | V gene | clone size
TGTGCCAGCAGTTACCTCGGGACTAGCGACACCCTCCAGTACTTC | CASSYLGTSDTLQYF | TRBJ2-7 | TRBD2 | TRBV6-6 | -
TGTGCCAGCATTTCTCCGGGACAGGGGGTCACTGAAGCTTTCTTT | CASISPGQGVTEAFF | TRBJ1-1 | TRBD1 | TRBV7-9 | -
TGTGCCAGCAGCTTGGGGGGGAACTATGGCTACACCTTC | CASSLGGNYGYTF | TRBJ1-2 | - | TRBV7-9 | -
TGTGCCAGCAGCGTCTGGACTAGCGGGGAGGGCTATGAGCAGTTCTTC | CASSVWTSGEGYEQFF | TRBJ2-1 | TRBD2 | TRBV9 | -
TGTGCCAGCAGCTCAGGGGGGACTGAAGCTTTCTTT | CASSSGGTEAFF | TRBJ1-1 | TRBD1 | TRBV7-9 | -
TGTGCCAGCACTACTTTCGACACTGAAGCTTTCTTT | CASTTFDTEAFF | TRBJ1-1 | - | TRBV5-6 | -
TGCGCCAGCAGCCAATTACCGGGACAGGGTGAGTCTGAAGCTTTCTTT | CASSQLPGQGESEAFF | TRBJ1-1 | TRBD1 | TRBV4-1 | -
TGTGCCAGTAGTATGACAGGGGATGAAGCTTTCTTT | CASSMTGDEAFF | TRBJ1-1 | TRBD1 | TRBV19 | -
TGTGCCAGCAGTCCCCCCTCGTCGAGGTTCGATACGCAGTATTTT | CASSPPSSRFDTQYF | TRBJ2-3 | - | TRBV28 | -
TGTGCCAGCAGCTCGCAGGGCTATGAGCAGTTCTTC | CASSSQGYEQFF | TRBJ2-1 | - | TRBV7-2 | -
TGTGCCAGCAGTTACGGGGAATACGAGCAGTACTTC | CASSYGEYEQYF | TRBJ2-7 | - | TRBV6-6 | -
TGTGCCAGCAGCCAACCTAACGGGACTAGACATGAGCAGTTCTTC | CASSQPNGTRHEQFF | TRBJ2-1 | TRBD2 | TRBV16 | -
TGTGCCAGCTTCGGACGGATGGGGGTTAACAATGAGCAGTTCTTC | CASFGRMGVNNEQFF | TRBJ2-1 | - | TRBV25-1 | once
TGCGCCAGCAGCTTGGGGGCAGGGGATGGCTACACCTTC | CASSLGAGDGYTF | TRBJ1-2 | - | TRBV5-1 | -
TGTGCCAGTAGTATATGGGGGGGAATCGCTGAAGCTTTCTTT | CASSIWGGIAEAFF | TRBJ1-1 | - | TRBV19 | -
TGTGCCAGCAGTTTCAACCCCTACGCCGGGTACGAGCAGTACTTC | CASSFNPYAGYEQYF | TRBJ2-7 | - | TRBV27 | -
TGCGCCAGCAGCTTGGTAGGGGGAACTAATGAAAAACTGTTTTTT | CASSLVGGTNEKLFF | TRBJ1-4 | - | TRBV5-1 | -
TGTGCCATCAGGGGGGCGCAGGGGCCAGATACGCAGTATTTT | CAIRGAQGPDTQYF | TRBJ2-3 | - | TRBV10-3 | -
TGCGCCAGCAGCCAAGATCACGGTAGTCGGGAGCAGTTCTTC | CASSQDHGSREQFF | TRBJ2-1 | - | TRBV4-3 | -
TGCAGCGTTGAAGGGTTTGTGCCCTACGAGCAGTACTTC | CSVEGFVPYEQYF | TRBJ2-7 | - | TRBV29-1 | -
TGTGCCAGCAGCTTGGGGGGATTAGTAGCTAACTATGGCTACACCTTC | CASSLGGLVANYGYTF | TRBJ1-2 | - | TRBV5-4 | -
TGTGCCAGCAGCTTGAACACTGAAGCTTTCTTT | CASSLNTEAFF | TRBJ1-1 | - | TRBV5-4 | -
TGCAGCGCCGAGGGTGGAGGGAGGTATGGCTACACCTTC | CSAEGGGRYGYTF | TRBJ1-2 | - | TRBV29-1 | -
TGCAGCGTTGAAGCGGGACAGGGGGCATACGAGCAGTACTTC | CSVEAGQGAYEQYF | TRBJ2-7 | TRBD1 | TRBV29-1 | -
TGTGCCAGCAGCCCCTCCGGGTCTACGCAGTATTTT | CASSPSGSTQYF | TRBJ2-3 | - | TRBV5-4 | -
TGTGCCAGCAGCCAAGTATCCGGGGCCCTATCTGGCTACACCTTC | CASSQVSGALSGYTF | TRBJ1-2 | - | TRBV14 | -
TGTGCCAGCAGCTTGGGACCCAACTCTGGAAACACCATATATTTT | CASSLGPNSGNTIYF | TRBJ1-3 | - | TRBV7-6 | -
TGTGCCAGCAGTTTAGGGACAGGGGCCTACGAGCAGTACTTC | CASSLGTGAYEQYF | TRBJ2-7 | TRBD1 | TRBV27 | once
TGTGCCAGCAGTACCCGGACAGGGAAGAACACCGGGGAGCTGTTTTTT | CASSTRTGKNTGELFF | TRBJ2-2 | TRBD1 | TRBV28 | -
TGTGCCATCAGTGATAGCCCAGGGTTCAATGGCTACACCTTC | CAISDSPGFNGYTF | TRBJ1-2 | - | TRBV10-3 | -
TGTGCCAGCATCCCAGGGGACACTGAAGCTTTCTTT | CASIPGDTEAFF | TRBJ1-1 | - | TRBV16 | -
TGTGCCAGCGCCTCACTCACTGAAGCTTTCTTT | CASASLTEAFF | TRBJ1-1 | - | TRBV6-5 | -